This T cell receptor beta chain came from a study of blood T cell repertoires in COVID-19. Study information: Samples came from the United States, Italy and Spain, spanning acute and convalescent COVID-19. T cells, B-cell-depleted T cells, or PBMCs supplied cDNA or gDNA.

Original handling: Reference gene primer amplification gave estimated nucleated cell counts. Profiled with immunoSEQ multiplex PCR; TCRdb holds only in-frame clones, not every one. V and J calls and clone size are copied from that table; D and trimming were computed from the DNA. The sample holds about 250,000 clones; more than 75% are singletons and the top ten take 1.5% to 2%. This CDR3 spans 13 amino acids. The junction had 5 bases not matched to a gene; V was cut back by 3 bases and J by 7 bases. This receptor was identified in an older woman who had recovered from COVID-19. The chain combines TRBV12-3 or TRBV12-4 with TRBJ1-2; TRBD1 aligns across 7 bases. Specimen: peripheral blood. DNA of the CDR3: TGTGCCAGCAGTTTCAGGGACAGTCTTGGCTACACCTTC. Protein: CASSFRDSLGYTF.